What follows are 17 T cell receptor beta chains derived from one specimen sequenced in a study of T-cell memory formation after mild COVID-19. In TCRdb, the 5' RACE reads were re-called with MiXCR into one record per CDR3 protein. The sample has some 130,000 distinct CDR3 sequences; about 17% are singletons. The sequenced sample consisted of PBMCs or a T cell subset sorted from them (not recorded which). All receptors come from a man aged 18 to 30 who had mild COVID-19 (a few samples of this study predate the infection). Cell type and time point are not known.

This clonotype was detected only a few times. The chain combines TRBV5-1 with TRBJ2-2; D is unclear. The germline V and J ends were trimmed by 3 bases and 6 bases, with 27 bases remaining between them. This CDR3 comprises 19 residues. Germline assignment: CDR1 SGHRS and CDR2 YFSETQ. The CDR3, as DNA: TGCGCCAGCAGCTCCAACGCCGGTGGGTCCGTAGGTGTTGCCGGGGAGCTGTTTTTT. It translates to CASSSNAGGSVGVAGELFF.

This clonotype was observed a handful of times. The gene calls are TRBV6-5 and TRBJ2-3; tentatively, D is TRBD1 (5 bases). Germline V gene data show CDR1 as MNHEY and CDR2 as SVGAGI. The germline V and J ends were trimmed by 7 bases and 1 base, with 9 bases remaining between them. CDR3 size: 13 residues. CDR3 loop: CASKGAGTDTQYF. The CDR3 nucleotides are TGTGCCAGCAAAGGGGCCGGCACAGATACGCAGTATTTT.

J is TRBJ2-6 and V is TRBV5-1; D uncertain. The CDR3 extends over 14 amino acids. From germline, CDR1 is SGHRS and CDR2 YFSETQ. Trimming cost V 3 bases and J 2 bases, with 6 bases left between them. The CDR3, as DNA: TGCGCCAGCAGCTCCCTACCTGGGGCCAACGTCCTGACTTTC. The encoded protein is CASSSLPGANVLTF. The full variable domain, rest sourced from reference TRBV5-1 and TRBJ2-6, is KAGVTQTPRYLIKTRGQQVTLSCSPISGHRSVSWYQQTPGQGLQFLFEYFSETQRNKGNFPGRFSGRQFSNSRSEMNVSTLELGDSALYLCASSSLPGANVLTFGAGSRLTVL.

V gene TRBV18 combines with J gene TRBJ1-3, with D maybe TRBD1 (5 bases). Germline loops: CDR1 KGHSH, CDR2 LQKENI. The CDR3 runs 15 residues. V lost 6 bases, J lost 4 bases, and 16 bases lay in between. The CDR3 DNA is TGTGCCAGCTCTCCCGGGGCCAGTCGCGGAAACACCATATATTTT. This translates into CASSPGASRGNTIYF.

This clonotype has more than one count but fewer than ten. The chain has TRBV9 and TRBJ2-6; D call uncertain. The CDR3 consists of 15 residues. Germline V gene lookup returns CDR1 SGDLS and CDR2 YYNGEE. With 0 bases removed from V and 3 bases from J, the gap between germline ends came to 7 bases. The CDR3 reads CASSVVGHGANVLTF. DNA for the CDR3: TGTGCCAGCAGCGTAGTGGGTCATGGGGCCAACGTCCTGACTTTC.

This clonotype was seen a few times. The chain couples TRBV24-1 to TRBJ2-3, with TRBD1 identical over 10 bases. Germline trimming cut 4 bases from V and 2 bases from J; bases unmatched to any gene: 2. CDR3 size: 15 residues. Germline-derived CDR1 and CDR2 are KGHDR and SFDVKD. CDR3 amino acids: CATSDDRGPTDTQYF. CDR3 in DNA: TGTGCCACCAGTGACGACAGGGGGCCCACAGATACGCAGTATTTT.

This clonotype showed up many times. The chain recombines TRBV20-1 with TRBJ2-5; 8 bases align to TRBD1. Trimming cost V 0 bases and J 1 base; bases outside gene matches: 4. The CDR3 is 15 amino acids. Germline assignment: CDR1 DFQATT and CDR2 SNEGSKA (reference sequence). The CDR3, as DNA: TGCAGTGCTAGAGACGGACAGGGTCTCCAAGAGACCCAGTACTTC. It translates to CSARDGQGLQETQYF.

This chain links TRBV4-3 with TRBJ1-2; 9 nucleotides match TRBD1. The CDR3 consists of 14 residues. With 6 bases clipped from V and 4 bases from J, the junction kept 6 bases outside the gene matches. Germline V gene lookup returns CDR1 LGHNA and CDR2 YSLEER. CDR3 nucleotide sequence: TGCGCCAGCAGTCAAACAGGGGGCGGCTATGGCTACACCTTC. Amino acids: CASSQTGGGYGYTF.

V gene TRBV15 combines with J gene TRBJ2-3; D is unresolved. Germline-derived CDR1 and CDR2 are LNHNV and YYDKDF (reference sequence). V dropped 5 bases and J dropped 4 bases, with 10 bases sitting between them. The CDR3 is made up of 13 amino acids. CDR3 nucleotide sequence: TGTGCCACCAGCGGGCGCAGGCCAGATACGCAGTATTTT. Its protein product is CATSGRRPDTQYF.

This clonotype was seen a handful of times. J is TRBJ2-4 and V is TRBV4-1; 15 positions agree with TRBD2. CDR3 length equals 18 residues. Trimming took 5 bases from V and 1 from J; bases not matched to a gene: 6. From germline, CDR1 is MGHRA and CDR2 YSYEKL. CDR3 protein: CASSLGLAGGRAKNIQYF. CDR3 nucleotides: TGCGCCAGCAGCTTGGGACTAGCGGGGGGCCGTGCCAAAAACATTCAGTACTTC.

In its sample, this clonotype was seen a few times. The J gene is TRBJ2-7, the V gene TRBV9, with TRBD2 matching 9 bases. The germline V gene has CDR1 SGDLS and CDR2 YYNGEE. The CDR3 loop spans 15 amino acids. The V segment lost 4 bases and the J segment 3 bases; nucleotides outside the gene matches: 8. Written as DNA, the CDR3 is TGTGCCAGCAGCCCAGCGGGAGGCAATCTCTACGAGCAGTACTTC. Translation gives CASSPAGGNLYEQYF.

The rearrangement joins TRBV15 to TRBJ1-4; D gene ambiguous. The CDR3 spans 13 residues. Germline values: CDR1 LNHNV, CDR2 YYDKDF (reference sequence). The germline V and J ends were trimmed by 2 bases and 4 bases, with 5 bases remaining between them. Written as DNA, the CDR3 is TGTGCCACCAGCAGAACCGTTAATGAAAAACTGTTTTTT. Its translation: CATSRTVNEKLFF. Drawing the rest from reference TRBV15 and TRBJ1-4, the complete variable domain is DAMVIQNPRYQVTQFGKPVTLSCSQTLNHNVMYWYQQKSSQAPKLLFHYYDKDFNNEADTPDNFQSRRPNTSFCFLDIRSPGLGDTAMYLCATSRTVNEKLFFGSGTQLSVL.

This clonotype was found a few times. This chain joins TRBV2 and TRBJ1-5; 9 bases are shared with TRBD1. Trimming removed 4 bases from V and 6 bases from J; junction bases left unmatched: 10. Germline CDR1 SNHLY, CDR2 FYNNEI. The CDR3 loop spans 16 amino acids. The CDR3, as DNA: TGTGCCAGCAGTGCTGGACAGGGGAGTTTGGGTCAGCCCCAGCATTTT. Translating gives CASSAGQGSLGQPQHF.

This clonotype was counted only a few times. The chain carries TRBV12-5 and TRBJ2-1, with a possible D match to TRBD2 (5 bases). The CDR3 has 15 residues. CDR1 is LGHNT, CDR2 FRNRAP, per germline. Trimming stripped 3 bases from V and 10 bases from J, with 19 bases between. The CDR3 protein is CASGFSSGLPLEQFF. CDR3 nucleotides: TGTGCTAGTGGTTTCTCTTCAGGACTGCCGCTAGAGCAGTTCTTC.

The sample holds a few counts of this clonotype. The chain links TRBV24-1 to TRBJ2-5, with TRBD1 identical over 9 bases. Per the germline V gene, CDR1 is KGHDR and CDR2 is SFDVKD. This CDR3 spans 15 amino acids. J was trimmed by 2 bases and V by 5 bases; bases with no gene match: 5. The CDR3 nucleotides read TGTGCCACCAGTGGCCCCGGGACAGGGCAAGAGACCCAGTACTTC. It yields the protein CATSGPGTGQETQYF.

The sample holds a few counts of this clonotype. The rearrangement joins TRBV9 to TRBJ1-3, with 7 bases lining up with TRBD1. This CDR3 has 15 amino acids. In germline, CDR1 is SGDLS, CDR2 YYNGEE. Trimming cost V 4 bases and J 4 bases; bases outside gene matches: 8. CDR3 residues: CASSTSTGTGNTIYF. The CDR3 nucleotides are TGTGCCAGCAGCACCTCGACAGGGACGGGAAACACCATATATTTT.

This clonotype was seen many times. This rearrangement joins TRBV5-6 to TRBJ2-3, with TRBD2 matching over 9 bases. This CDR3 is 16 amino acids long. CDR1 and CDR2 (germline): SGHDT, YYEEEE. V lost 6 bases, J lost 2 bases, and 10 bases stayed unmatched. CDR3 nucleotide sequence: TGTGCCAGCACCCTGGGGGAGCGGGGGGCCACAGATACGCAGTATTTT. It is translated as CASTLGERGATDTQYF. The full variable domain, its missing parts supplied by reference TRBV5-6 and TRBJ2-3, is DAGVTQSPTHLIKTRGQQVTLRCSPKSGHDTVSWYQQALGQGPQFIFQYYEEEERQRGNFPDRFSGHQFPNYSSELNVNALLLGDSALYLCASTLGERGATDTQYFGPGTRLTVL.